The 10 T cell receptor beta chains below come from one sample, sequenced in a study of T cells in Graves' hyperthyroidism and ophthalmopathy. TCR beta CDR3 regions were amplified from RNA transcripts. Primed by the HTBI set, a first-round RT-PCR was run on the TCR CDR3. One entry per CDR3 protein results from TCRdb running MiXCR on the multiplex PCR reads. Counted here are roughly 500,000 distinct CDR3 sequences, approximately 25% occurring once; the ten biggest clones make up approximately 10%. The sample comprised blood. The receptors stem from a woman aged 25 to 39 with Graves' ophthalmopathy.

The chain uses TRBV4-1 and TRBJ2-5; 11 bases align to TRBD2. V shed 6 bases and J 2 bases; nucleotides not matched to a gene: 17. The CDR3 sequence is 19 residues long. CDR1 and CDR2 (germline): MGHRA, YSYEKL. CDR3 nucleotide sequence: TGCGCCAGCAGTTCCTCCTTACGGAACGGGACTAGCGGACAAGAGACCCAGTACTTC. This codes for CASSSSLRNGTSGQETQYF.

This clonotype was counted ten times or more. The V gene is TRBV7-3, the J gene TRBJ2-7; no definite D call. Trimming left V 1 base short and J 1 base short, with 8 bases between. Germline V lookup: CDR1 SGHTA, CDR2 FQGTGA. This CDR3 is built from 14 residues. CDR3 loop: CASSLRGQSYEQYF. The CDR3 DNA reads TGTGCCAGCAGCTTAAGGGGTCAGTCCTACGAGCAGTACTTC. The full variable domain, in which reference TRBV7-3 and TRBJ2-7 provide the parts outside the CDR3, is GAGVSQTPSNKVTEKGKYVELRCDPISGHTALYWYRQSLGQGPEFLIYFQGTGAADDSGLPNDRFFAVRPEGSVSTLKIQRTERGDSAVYLCASSLRGQSYEQYFGPGTRLTVT.

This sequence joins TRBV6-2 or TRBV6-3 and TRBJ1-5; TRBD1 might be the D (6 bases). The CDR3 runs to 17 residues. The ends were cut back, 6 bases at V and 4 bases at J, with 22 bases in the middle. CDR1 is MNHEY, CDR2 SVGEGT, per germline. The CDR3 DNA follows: TGTGCCAGCAGCCCCAAGCTGACGGACAGACAGAATCAGCCCCAGCATTTT. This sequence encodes CASSPKLTDRQNQPQHF.

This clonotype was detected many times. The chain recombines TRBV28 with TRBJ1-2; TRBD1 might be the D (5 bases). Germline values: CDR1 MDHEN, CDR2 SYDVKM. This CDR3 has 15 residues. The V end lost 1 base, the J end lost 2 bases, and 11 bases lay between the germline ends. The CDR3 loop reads CASSLSGIPNYGYTF. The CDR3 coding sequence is TGTGCCAGCAGTTTATCAGGGATCCCCAACTATGGCTACACCTTC.

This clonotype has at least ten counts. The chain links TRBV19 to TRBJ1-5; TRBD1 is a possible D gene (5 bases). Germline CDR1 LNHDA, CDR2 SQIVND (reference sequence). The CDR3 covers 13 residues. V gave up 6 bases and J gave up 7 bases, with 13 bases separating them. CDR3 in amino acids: CASRDEGLQPQHF. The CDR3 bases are TGTGCCAGTAGAGACGAGGGGCTCCAGCCCCAGCATTTT.

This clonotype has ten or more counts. The CDR3 nucleotides read TGTGCCAGCAGCTCGACCGGGACTGATCTTGAAGCTTTCTTT. Translated, it gives CASSSTGTDLEAFF. V is TRBV7-3 and J is TRBJ1-1; D possibly corresponds to TRBD1 (5 bases). The CDR3 runs 14 residues. V lost 4 bases and J 7 bases, leaving 16 bases between the germline ends. Germline lookup yields CDR1 SGHTA and CDR2 FQGTGA. The entire variable domain, with the rest obtained from reference TRBV7-3 and TRBJ1-1, is as follows: GAGVSQTPSNKVTEKGKYVELRCDPISGHTALYWYRQSLGQGPEFLIYFQGTGAADDSGLPNDRFFAVRPEGSVSTLKIQRTERGDSAVYLCASSSTGTDLEAFFGQGTRLTVV.

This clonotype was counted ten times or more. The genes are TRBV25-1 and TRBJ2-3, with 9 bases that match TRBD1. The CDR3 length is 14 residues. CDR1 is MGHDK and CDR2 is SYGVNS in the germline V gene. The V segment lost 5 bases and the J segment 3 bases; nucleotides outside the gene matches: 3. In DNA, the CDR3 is TGTGCCAGCAGTATAGGGACAGGGACAGATACGCAGTATTTT. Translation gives CASSIGTGTDTQYF.

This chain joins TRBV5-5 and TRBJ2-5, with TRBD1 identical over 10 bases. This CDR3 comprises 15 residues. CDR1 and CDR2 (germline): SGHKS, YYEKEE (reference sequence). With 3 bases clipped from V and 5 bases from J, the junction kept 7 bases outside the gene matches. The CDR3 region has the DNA TGTGCCAGCAGCTCCTACCCGGACAGGGGGGAGACCCAGTACTTC. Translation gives CASSSYPDRGETQYF.

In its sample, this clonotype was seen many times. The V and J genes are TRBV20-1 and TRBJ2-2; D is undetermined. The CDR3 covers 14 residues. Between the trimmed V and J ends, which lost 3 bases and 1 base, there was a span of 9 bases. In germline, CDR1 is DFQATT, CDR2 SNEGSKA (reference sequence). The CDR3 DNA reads TGCAGTGCTAGCGGGCCAAGGAACACCGGGGAGCTGTTTTTT. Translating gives CSASGPRNTGELFF.

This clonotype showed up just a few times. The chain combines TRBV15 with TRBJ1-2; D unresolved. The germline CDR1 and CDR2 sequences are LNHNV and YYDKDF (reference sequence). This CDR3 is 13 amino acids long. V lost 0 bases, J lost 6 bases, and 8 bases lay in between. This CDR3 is CATSRDQRDGYTF. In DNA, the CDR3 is TGTGCCACCAGCAGAGATCAAAGAGATGGCTACACCTTC.